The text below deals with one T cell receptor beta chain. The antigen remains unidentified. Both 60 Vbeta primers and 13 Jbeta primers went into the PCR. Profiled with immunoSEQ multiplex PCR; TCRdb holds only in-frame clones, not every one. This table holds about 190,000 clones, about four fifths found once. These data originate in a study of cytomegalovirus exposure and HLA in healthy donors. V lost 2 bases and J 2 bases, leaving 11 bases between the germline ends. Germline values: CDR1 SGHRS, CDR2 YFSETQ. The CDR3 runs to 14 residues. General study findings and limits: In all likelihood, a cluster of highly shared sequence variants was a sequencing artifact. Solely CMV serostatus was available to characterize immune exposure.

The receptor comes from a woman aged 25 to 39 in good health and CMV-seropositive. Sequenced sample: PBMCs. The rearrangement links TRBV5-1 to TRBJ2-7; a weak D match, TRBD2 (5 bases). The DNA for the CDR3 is TGCGCCAGCAGCTTCGAGGGAACAGCCTACGAGCAGTACTTC. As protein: CASSFEGTAYEQYF. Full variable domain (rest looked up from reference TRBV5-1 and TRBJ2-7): KAGVTQTPRYLIKTRGQQVTLSCSPISGHRSVSWYQQTPGQGLQFLFEYFSETQRNKGNFPGRFSGRQFSNSRSEMNVSTLELGDSALYLCASSFEGTAYEQYFGPGTRLTVT.